Below, one T cell receptor beta chain is given with its context. This CDR3 region has 16 residues. CDR1 LGHDT and CDR2 YNNKEL come from the germline V gene (reference sequence). V lost 1 base to trimming and J lost 3 bases, with 13 bases between them. Data came from immunoSEQ multiplex PCR; TCRdb stores just in-frame clones and leaves some out. The repertoire has approximately 250,000 clones, approximately 89% of them found once; the top ten carry 9.5% to 13%. Followed longitudinally, the Seattle patients had been enrolled during active infection. This specimen belongs to a study of blood T cell repertoires in COVID-19.

V and J are TRBV3-1 (or the pseudogene TRBV3-2) and TRBJ1-5; D is possibly TRBD1 (6 bases). Material: peripheral blood. The TCR comes from a woman in her 70s with COVID-19, enrolled during active disease. CDR3 protein: CASSQGGRGLNQPQHF. CDR3 sequence (DNA): TGTGCCAGCAGCCAAGGCGGCAGGGGCCTCAATCAGCCCCAGCATTTT.